This T cell receptor (beta chain) was captured by sequencing in a study of T-cell memory formation after mild COVID-19. Study details: Clustering of TCRs was largely donor specific. Study results and limitations: Whereas later expanders leaned CD4+, clones contracting day 15 to 85 showed a balanced CD4/CD8 makeup. Certain responding clones were present in pre-infection memory, suggesting participation of cross-reactive memory.

TCR alpha and TCR beta cDNA libraries carrying sample barcodes and UMIs came from 5'RACE with constant-segment primers. TCRdb reprocessed the 5' RACE reads with MiXCR, giving one entry per CDR3 protein. The sample includes roughly 300,000 distinct CDR3 sequences, roughly 13% seen only once; the top ten take about 24%. Comment on this clonotype: Its specificity is not known.

The V segment lost 3 bases and the J segment 2 bases; nucleotides outside the gene matches: 11. This CDR3 is built from 18 residues. Germline CDR1 and CDR2: KGHDR and SFDVKD. Material for sequencing was PBMCs or a T cell subset sorted from them (not recorded which). The TCR originated in a man younger than 30 who had mild COVID-19 (a few samples of this study predate the infection). Cell type and time point are not known. This chain joins TRBV24-1 and TRBJ2-3; 9 bases match TRBD2. The CDR3 DNA sequence: TGTGCCACCAGTGATCCCCGTTTCCAGCGGGGGGCCACAGATACGCAGTATTTT. Protein product: CATSDPRFQRGATDTQYF.